Following are 30 T cell receptor beta chains from one sample sequenced in a study of OX40 agonist ivuxolimab in advanced cancers. Assay: immunoSEQ multiplex PCR; the TCRdb copy retains only in-frame clones and omits some. The sample contains tens of thousands of clones, around four fifths of which appear only once. This specimen was CD4+ or CD8+ T cells sorted from blood, taken in a trial of the OX40 agonist ivuxolimab. The receptors come from an adult with an advanced solid tumor such as melanoma, head and neck, liver or kidney cancer.

This chain joins TRBV2 and TRBJ1-4; D unresolved. CDR1 SNHLY and CDR2 FYNNEI come from the germline V gene. CDR3 length: 14 residues. V dropped 9 bases and J dropped 0 bases, with 11 bases sitting between them. The CDR3 nucleotides are TGTGCCAGTTCCACAGAGGCAACTAATGAAAAACTGTTTTTT. Translated, it gives CASSTEATNEKLFF.

Written as DNA, the CDR3 is TGTGCCAGCAGTGATTTATTTGCAGGGACGGCCGAGCAGTACTTC. Translation: CASSDLFAGTAEQYF. V usage is TRBV2 and J usage is TRBJ2-7; either TRBD1 or TRBD2 may supply D (5 bases each). The CDR3 covers 15 residues. Germline values: CDR1 SNHLY, CDR2 FYNNEI. Trimming left V 3 bases short and J 6 bases short, with 18 bases between.

This clone was seen a handful of times. The CDR3 region is CASSSPPDRASVNGNTIYF. CDR3 coding DNA: TGTGCCAGCAGTTCCCCCCCGGACCGGGCCAGCGTTAATGGAAACACCATATATTTT. The chain couples TRBV7-2 to TRBJ1-3; D is undetermined. Germline-derived CDR1 and CDR2 are SGHTA and FQGNSA. The CDR3 is made up of 19 amino acids. V was clipped by 6 bases and J by 3 bases, with 27 bases between them.

The chain couples TRBV5-1 to TRBJ1-4, with 7 positions matching TRBD1. Germline V gives CDR1 SGHRS, CDR2 YFSETQ. Trimming removed 4 bases from V and 4 bases from J; junction bases left unmatched: 7. The CDR3 has 15 residues. This CDR3 reads CASSARTGDNEKLFF. DNA of the CDR3: TGCGCCAGCAGCGCCCGGACAGGCGATAATGAAAAACTGTTTTTT.

The chain couples TRBV4-1 to TRBJ1-2; 9 bases fit TRBD1. This CDR3 has 17 residues. V was clipped by 0 bases and J by 6 bases; unmatched bases: 11. Germline-derived CDR1 and CDR2 are MGHRA and YSYEKL. CDR3 in DNA: TGCGCCAGCAGCCAAGATACAAACCGGGACAGGGTGAATGGCTACACCTTC. This sequence encodes CASSQDTNRDRVNGYTF.

The V and J genes are TRBV4-1 and TRBJ2-5, with D unresolved. V was cut by 0 bases and J by 2 bases, with 13 bases left in between. Germline values: CDR1 MGHRA, CDR2 YSYEKL. The CDR3 is 16 amino acids. CDR3 sequence (DNA): TGCGCCAGCAGCCAAGATGATACCTTGGGACAAGAGACCCAGTACTTC. Protein product: CASSQDDTLGQETQYF.

This chain joins TRBV5-5 and TRBJ1-2; weak D call: TRBD1 (5 bases). The V end lost 0 bases, the J end lost 5 bases, and 14 bases lay between the germline ends. The CDR3 totals 15 residues. CDR1 SGHKS and CDR2 YYEKEE come from the germline V gene (reference sequence). The CDR3 region has the DNA TGTGCCAGCAGCTTGGGGCCGGACGGGGGATATGGCTACACCTTC. This codes for CASSLGPDGGYGYTF.

The chain employs TRBV9 and TRBJ1-6, with D unclear. The CDR3 spans 15 residues. The germline V gene has CDR1 SGDLS and CDR2 YYNGEE. V was trimmed by 4 bases and J by 3 bases, leaving 11 bases between them. CDR3 sequence reads: CASSYEQSYNSPLHF. CDR3 nucleotides: TGTGCCAGCAGCTATGAACAGAGCTATAATTCACCCCTCCACTTT.

V usage is TRBV5-1 and J usage is TRBJ1-1; the D gene is possibly TRBD1 (6 bases). The germline V gene encodes CDR1 SGHRS and CDR2 YFSETQ. The V gene lost 3 bases and the J gene lost 1 base, with 13 bases spanning the gap. The CDR3 is 15 residues long. CDR3 loop: CASSWGAGENTEAFF. CDR3 coding DNA: TGCGCCAGCAGCTGGGGGGCCGGGGAGAACACTGAAGCTTTCTTT.

This clone has a single count. The chain carries TRBV30 and TRBJ1-4; 7 nucleotides agree with TRBD1. V lost 5 bases and J lost 5; bases outside the gene matches: 8. Germline V gene lookup returns CDR1 GTSNPN and CDR2 SVGIG (reference sequence). The CDR3 consists of 14 residues. Here the CDR3 reads CAWERTGLNEKLFF. CDR3 coding DNA: TGTGCCTGGGAGAGGACAGGCTTGAATGAAAAACTGTTTTTT.

The chain joins TRBV14 to TRBJ1-1; D gene unclear. The V end lost 4 bases, the J end lost 4 bases, and 28 bases lay between the germline ends. The length of the CDR3 is 19 residues. From germline, CDR1 is SGHDN and CDR2 FVKESK. CDR3: CASSPSFPHDRTVVTEAFF. The CDR3 nucleotides are TGTGCCAGCAGCCCATCGTTCCCCCACGACCGGACGGTGGTCACTGAAGCTTTCTTT.

The CDR3 DNA reads TGTGCCAGCAGCTTGGTGCGGACAGGAACCAACACCGGGGAGCTGTTTTTT. Translating it yields CASSLVRTGTNTGELFF. The V and J genes are TRBV5-6 and TRBJ2-2; TRBD1 agrees at 7 bases. The CDR3 runs 17 residues. Germline V gene lookup returns CDR1 SGHDT and CDR2 YYEEEE. Unmatched junction bases numbered 7, after V lost 0 bases and J lost 2 bases.

To note about this clone: A read error may account for a junction end that differs from germline. The gene calls are TRBV11-2 and TRBJ2-7; D not resolved. CDR3 size: 16 residues. CDR1 is SGHAT, CDR2 FQNNGV, per germline. This chain's CDR3 is CASRLAPSALVGEQYF. The CDR3 DNA is TGTGCCAGCAGGTTAGCCCCGTCAGCTCTCGTTGGCGAGCAGTACTTC.

The rearrangement uses TRBV27 and TRBJ1-2, with unresolved D. V lost 3 bases and J 7 bases, leaving 9 bases between the germline ends. Germline assignment: CDR1 MNHEY and CDR2 SMNVEV (reference sequence). The CDR3 sequence is 12 residues long. CDR3 sequence: CASSFSGFGYTF. The DNA of the CDR3 is TGTGCCAGCAGTTTCTCGGGCTTTGGCTACACCTTC.

V usage is TRBV15 and J usage is TRBJ2-3; D is tentatively TRBD1 or TRBD2 (5 bases each). Germline V gene sequence: CDR1 LNHNV, CDR2 YYDKDF (reference sequence). The V end lost 2 bases, the J end lost 6 bases, and 18 bases lay between the germline ends. The CDR3 is 16 amino acids. The CDR3 loop is CATSRLEARGRDTQYF. The DNA for the CDR3 is TGTGCCACCAGCAGACTAGAGGCCCGGGGCCGGGATACGCAGTATTTT. Using reference TRBV15 and TRBJ2-3 for the parts outside the CDR3, the full variable domain is DAMVIQNPRYQVTQFGKPVTLSCSQTLNHNVMYWYQQKSSQAPKLLFHYYDKDFNNEADTPDNFQSRRPNTSFCFLDIRSPGLGDTAMYLCATSRLEARGRDTQYFGPGTRLTVL.

This clone was seen a handful of times. The rearrangement uses TRBV2 and TRBJ1-6; no reliable D call. The V end lost 2 bases, the J end lost 4 bases, and 9 bases lay between the germline ends. Germline V CDR1 and CDR2: SNHLY, FYNNEI. This CDR3 is built from 15 residues. CDR3 loop: CASSEPQPYNSPLHF. CDR3 sequence (DNA): TGTGCCAGCAGTGAACCGCAGCCTTATAATTCACCCCTCCACTTT.

The V and J genes are TRBV19 and TRBJ1-4; 9 bases are shared with TRBD1. Germline trimming cut 5 bases from V and 7 bases from J; bases unmatched to any gene: 8. This CDR3 is built from 15 residues. Germline V lookup: CDR1 LNHDA, CDR2 SQIVND (reference sequence). The CDR3 coding sequence is TGTGCCAGTAGTGTCTCCGGGACAGGGAGTGAAAAACTGTTTTTT. Translated, it gives CASSVSGTGSEKLFF.

J is TRBJ2-5 and V is TRBV29-1; D perhaps matches TRBD2 (5 bases). Trimming pared 2 bases from V and 2 bases from J, leaving 9 bases between. This CDR3 contains 13 residues. The germline CDR1 and CDR2 sequences are SQVTM and ANQGSEA. For the CDR3, the DNA is TGCAGCGTTGAAACACCGGGACAAGAGACCCAGTACTTC. Its translation: CSVETPGQETQYF. Together with reference TRBV29-1 and TRBJ2-5, the CDR3 gives the full variable domain: SAVISQKPSRDICQRGTSLTIQCQVDSQVTMMFWYRQQPGQSLTLIATANQGSEATYESGFVIDKFPISRPNLTFSTLTVSNMSPEDSSIYLCSVETPGQETQYFGPGTRLLVL.

This chain links TRBV7-9 with TRBJ2-5; no definite D call. V gave up 2 bases and J gave up 7 bases, with 5 bases separating them. The length of the CDR3 is 11 residues. Germline V gives CDR1 SEHNR, CDR2 FQNEAQ (reference sequence). DNA for the CDR3: TGTGCCAGCAGCTTAAAGGGGACCCAGTACTTC. This sequence encodes CASSLKGTQYF.

V gene TRBV4-2 combines with J gene TRBJ1-6; D gene unclear. Germline CDR1 is LGHNA and CDR2 is YNFKEQ. The CDR3 covers 11 residues. V was trimmed by 8 bases and J by 7 bases, leaving 6 bases between them. The CDR3 bases are TGTGCCAGCGGGAGAAATTCACCCCTCCACTTT. It is translated as CASGRNSPLHF.

V gene TRBV18 combines with J gene TRBJ1-1, with D uncertain. The CDR3 is 14 amino acids. Germline CDR1 and CDR2: KGHSH and LQKENI. With 3 bases removed from V and 1 base from J, the gap between germline ends came to 9 bases. In nucleotides, the CDR3 is TGTGCCAGCTCACCCGTCCGAGCGAACACTGAAGCTTTCTTT. Protein sequence: CASSPVRANTEAFF.

The J gene is TRBJ2-7, the V gene TRBV11-2; 8 bases align to TRBD1. The germline CDR1 and CDR2 sequences are SGHAT and FQNNGV. With 5 bases clipped from V and 1 base from J, the junction kept 7 bases outside the gene matches. This CDR3 is built from 15 residues. CDR3 bases: TGTGCCAGCAGCGCCCCCCGGGACAGGTCCTACGAGCAGTACTTC. It codes for CASSAPRDRSYEQYF.

Written as DNA, the CDR3 is TGTGCCAGTAGTGATCCGGGACTGAGGGAAAAACTGTTTTTT. This codes for CASSDPGLREKLFF. The chain is built from TRBV19 and TRBJ1-4; D possibly corresponds to TRBD1 (5 bases). The V and J ends lost 5 bases and 8 bases respectively, with 15 bases between them. This CDR3 spans 14 amino acids. Germline lookup yields CDR1 LNHDA and CDR2 SQIVND (reference sequence).

In this sample, this clone turned up many times. The DNA of the CDR3 is TGTGCCAGTAGTGACGACGCGGGGGCAGATACGCAGTATTTT. It yields the protein CASSDDAGADTQYF. This chain links TRBV19 with TRBJ2-3; 7 nucleotides match TRBD2. With V trimmed by 5 bases and J by 4 bases, 6 bases remained unmatched. This CDR3 region has 14 residues. Germline CDR1 LNHDA, CDR2 SQIVND (reference sequence).

The gene calls are TRBV5-8 and TRBJ2-7; possibly TRBD1 for D (6 bases). V was trimmed by 1 base and J by 6 bases, leaving 11 bases between them. This CDR3 region has 13 residues. Germline V gene lookup returns CDR1 SGHTS and CDR2 YDEGEE. The CDR3 DNA reads as TGTGCCAGCAGCTTGCTCAGGGGTGGCGAGCAGTACTTC. Translation: CASSLLRGGEQYF.

The chain has TRBV4-3 and TRBJ2-2, with 10 bases lining up with TRBD2. The CDR3 runs 18 residues. The germline gives CDR1 LGHNA, CDR2 YSLEER. V shed 1 base and J 1 base; nucleotides not matched to a gene: 6. The CDR3 nucleotides read TGCGCCAGCAGCCAAGCGCCCTTAGCGGGGGGGAACACCGGGGAGCTGTTTTTT. It translates to CASSQAPLAGGNTGELFF.

The V and J genes are TRBV5-8 and TRBJ1-6, with D unclear. Germline assignment: CDR1 SGHTS and CDR2 YDEGEE. Deletions cut 2 bases from V and 7 bases from J, with 13 bases between. The CDR3 covers 15 residues. CDR3 loop: CASSLSGLDNSPLHF. Written as DNA, the CDR3 is TGTGCCAGCAGCTTAAGCGGCTTGGACAATTCACCCCTCCACTTT.

CDR3 coding DNA: TGTGCCAGCAGACGGACTAGCTTGCAAGAGACCCAGTACTTC. Translating gives CASRRTSLQETQYF. The V and J genes are TRBV6-5 and TRBJ2-5; TRBD2 matches at 8 bases. Germline values: CDR1 MNHEY, CDR2 SVGAGI. V dropped 6 bases and J dropped 2; count of bases not matched to a gene: 5. This CDR3 has 14 residues.

The chain combines TRBV4-3 with TRBJ2-3; the D gene is possibly TRBD1 (6 bases). V dropped 0 bases and J dropped 2 bases, with 15 bases sitting between them. CDR1 is LGHNA, CDR2 YSLEER, per germline. The CDR3 consists of 17 residues. The CDR3 nucleotides are TGCGCCAGCAGCCAAGAGGCTGGACAGTTTAACACAGATACGCAGTATTTT. It specifies CASSQEAGQFNTDTQYF.

The rearrangement links TRBV7-9 to TRBJ2-2; no clear D gene. V lost 3 bases and J lost 4, with 12 bases in between. This CDR3 spans 15 amino acids. CDR1 is SEHNR, CDR2 FQNEAQ, per germline (reference sequence). CDR3 sequence reads: CASSLDSPTTGELFF. CDR3 in DNA: TGTGCCAGCAGCTTGGATAGTCCGACCACCGGGGAGCTGTTTTTT.